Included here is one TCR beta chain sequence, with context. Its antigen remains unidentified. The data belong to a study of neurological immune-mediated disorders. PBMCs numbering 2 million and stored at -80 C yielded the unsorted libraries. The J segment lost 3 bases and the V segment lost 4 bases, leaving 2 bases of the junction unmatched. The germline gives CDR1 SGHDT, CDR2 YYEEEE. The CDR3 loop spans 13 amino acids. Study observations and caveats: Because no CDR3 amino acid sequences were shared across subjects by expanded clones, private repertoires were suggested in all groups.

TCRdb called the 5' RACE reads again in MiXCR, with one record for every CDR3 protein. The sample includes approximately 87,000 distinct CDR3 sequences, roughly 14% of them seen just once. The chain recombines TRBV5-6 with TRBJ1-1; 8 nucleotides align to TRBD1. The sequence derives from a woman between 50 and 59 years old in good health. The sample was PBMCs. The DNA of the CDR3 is TGTGCCAGCAGCCTACAGGGGGACACTGAAGCTTTCTTT. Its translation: CASSLQGDTEAFF.